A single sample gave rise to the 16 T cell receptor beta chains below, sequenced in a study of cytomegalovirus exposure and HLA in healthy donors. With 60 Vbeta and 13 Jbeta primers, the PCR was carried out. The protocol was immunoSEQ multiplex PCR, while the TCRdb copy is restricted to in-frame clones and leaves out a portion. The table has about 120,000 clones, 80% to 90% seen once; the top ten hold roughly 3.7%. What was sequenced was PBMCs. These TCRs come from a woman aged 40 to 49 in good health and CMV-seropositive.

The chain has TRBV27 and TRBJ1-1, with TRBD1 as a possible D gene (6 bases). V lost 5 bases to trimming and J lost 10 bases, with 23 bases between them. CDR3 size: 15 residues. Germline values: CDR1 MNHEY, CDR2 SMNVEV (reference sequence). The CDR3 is CASSQTGTTGSGAFF. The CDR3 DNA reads TGTGCCAGCAGTCAGACGGGAACAACAGGGTCAGGAGCTTTCTTT.

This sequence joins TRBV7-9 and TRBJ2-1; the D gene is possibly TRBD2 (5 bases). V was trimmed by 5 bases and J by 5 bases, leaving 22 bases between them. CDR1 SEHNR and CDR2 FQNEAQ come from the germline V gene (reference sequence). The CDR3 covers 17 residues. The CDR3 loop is CASSLTASHSGHNEQFF. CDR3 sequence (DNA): TGTGCCAGCAGCCTGACGGCCTCCCACAGCGGTCACAATGAGCAGTTCTTC. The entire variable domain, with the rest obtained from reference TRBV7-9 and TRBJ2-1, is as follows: DTGVSQNPRHKITKRGQNVTFRCDPISEHNRLYWYRQTLGQGPEFLTYFQNEAQLEKSRLLSDRFSAERPKGSFSTLEIQRTEQGDSAMYLCASSLTASHSGHNEQFFGPGTRLTVL.

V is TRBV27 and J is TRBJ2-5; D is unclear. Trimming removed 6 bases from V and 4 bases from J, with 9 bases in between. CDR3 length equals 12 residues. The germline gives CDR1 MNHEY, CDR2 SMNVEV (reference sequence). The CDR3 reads CASSNPGETQYF. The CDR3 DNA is TGTGCCAGCAGCAACCCAGGAGAGACCCAGTACTTC.

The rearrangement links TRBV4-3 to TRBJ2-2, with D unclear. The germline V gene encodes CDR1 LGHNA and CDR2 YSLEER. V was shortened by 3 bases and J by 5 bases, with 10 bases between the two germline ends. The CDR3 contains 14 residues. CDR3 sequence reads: CASSQSIGTGELFF. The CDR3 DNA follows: TGCGCCAGCAGCCAGTCGATCGGGACCGGGGAGCTGTTTTTT.

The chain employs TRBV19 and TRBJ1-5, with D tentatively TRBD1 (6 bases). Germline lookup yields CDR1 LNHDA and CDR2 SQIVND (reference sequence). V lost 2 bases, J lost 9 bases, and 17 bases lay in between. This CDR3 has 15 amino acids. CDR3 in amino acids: CASSIRSGRGAPQHF. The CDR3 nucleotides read TGTGCCAGTAGTATAAGGTCGGGCAGGGGAGCGCCCCAGCATTTT.

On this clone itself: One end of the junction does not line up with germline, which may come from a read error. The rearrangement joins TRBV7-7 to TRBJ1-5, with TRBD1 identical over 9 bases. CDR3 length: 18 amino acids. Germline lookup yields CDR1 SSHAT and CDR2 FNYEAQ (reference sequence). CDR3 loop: CASSLAGWKQGAAQPQHF. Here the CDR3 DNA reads TGTGCTAGCAGCTTAGCGGGGTGGAAACAGGGGGCTGCTCAGCCCCAGCATTTT.

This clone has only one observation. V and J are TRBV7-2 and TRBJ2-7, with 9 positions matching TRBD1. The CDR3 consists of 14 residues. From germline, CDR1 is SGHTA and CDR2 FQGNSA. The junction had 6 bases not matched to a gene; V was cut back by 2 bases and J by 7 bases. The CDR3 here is CASSLKGQGSEQYF. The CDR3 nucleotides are TGTGCCAGCAGCTTAAAGGGACAGGGTAGTGAGCAGTACTTC.

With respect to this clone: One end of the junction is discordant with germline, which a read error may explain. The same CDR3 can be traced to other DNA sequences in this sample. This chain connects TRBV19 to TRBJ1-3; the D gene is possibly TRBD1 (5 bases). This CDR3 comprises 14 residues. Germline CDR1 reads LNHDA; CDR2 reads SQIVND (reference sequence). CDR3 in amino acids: CATILWGSGNTIYF. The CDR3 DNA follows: TGCGCCACTATCCTTTGGGGCTCCGGAAACACCATATATTTT.

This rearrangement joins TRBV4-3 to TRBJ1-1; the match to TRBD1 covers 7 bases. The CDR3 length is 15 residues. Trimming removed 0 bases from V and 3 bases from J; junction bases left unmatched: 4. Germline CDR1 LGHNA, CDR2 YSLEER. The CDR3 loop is CASSQERGQYTEAFF. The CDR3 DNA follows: TGCGCCAGCAGCCAAGAAAGGGGACAGTACACTGAAGCTTTCTTT.

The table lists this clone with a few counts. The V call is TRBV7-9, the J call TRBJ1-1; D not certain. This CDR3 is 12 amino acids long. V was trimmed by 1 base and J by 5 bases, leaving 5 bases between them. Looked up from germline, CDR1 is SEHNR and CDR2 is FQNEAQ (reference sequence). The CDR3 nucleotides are TGTGCCAGCAGCTTAGGGGAGACTGAAGCTTTCTTT. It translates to CASSLGETEAFF.

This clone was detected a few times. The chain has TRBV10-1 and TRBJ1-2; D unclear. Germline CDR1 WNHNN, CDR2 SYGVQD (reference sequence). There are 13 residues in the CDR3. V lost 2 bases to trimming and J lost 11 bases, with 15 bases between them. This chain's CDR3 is CASSERTDGRYTF. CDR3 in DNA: TGCGCCAGCAGTGAGCGGACGGATGGGAGGTACACCTTC.

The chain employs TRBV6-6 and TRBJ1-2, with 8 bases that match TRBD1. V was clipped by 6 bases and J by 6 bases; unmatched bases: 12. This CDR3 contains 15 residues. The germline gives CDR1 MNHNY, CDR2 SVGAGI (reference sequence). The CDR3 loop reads CASREFSQGAHGYTF. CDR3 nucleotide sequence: TGTGCCAGCAGGGAGTTTAGTCAGGGGGCGCATGGCTACACCTTC.

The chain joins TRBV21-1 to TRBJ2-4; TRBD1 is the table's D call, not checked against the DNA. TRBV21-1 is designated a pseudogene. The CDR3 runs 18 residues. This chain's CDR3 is CASTIRPRGALDKNIQYF. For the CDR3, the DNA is TGTGCCAGCACCATACGCCCCAGGGGCGCTTTGGACAAAAACATTCAGTACTTC.

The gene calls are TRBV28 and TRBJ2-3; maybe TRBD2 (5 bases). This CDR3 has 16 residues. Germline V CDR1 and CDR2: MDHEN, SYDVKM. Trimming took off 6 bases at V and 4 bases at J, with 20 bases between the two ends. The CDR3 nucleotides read TGTGCCAGCAGCCCCCGGGGATTAGCGAGGGCAGATACGCAGTATTTT. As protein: CASSPRGLARADTQYF.

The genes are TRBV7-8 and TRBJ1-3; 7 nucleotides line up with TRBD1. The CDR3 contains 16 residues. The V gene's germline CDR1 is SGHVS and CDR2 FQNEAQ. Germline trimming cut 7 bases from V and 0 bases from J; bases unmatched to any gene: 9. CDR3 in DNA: TGTGCCAGCATCCAGGACAGGTGGTACTCTGGAAACACCATATATTTT. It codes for CASIQDRWYSGNTIYF. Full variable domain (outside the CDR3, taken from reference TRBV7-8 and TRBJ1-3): GAGVSQSPRYKVAKRGQDVALRCDPISGHVSLFWYQQALGQGPEFLTYFQNEAQLDKSGLPSDRFFAERPEGSVSTLKIQRTQQEDSAVYLCASIQDRWYSGNTIYFGEGSWLTVV.

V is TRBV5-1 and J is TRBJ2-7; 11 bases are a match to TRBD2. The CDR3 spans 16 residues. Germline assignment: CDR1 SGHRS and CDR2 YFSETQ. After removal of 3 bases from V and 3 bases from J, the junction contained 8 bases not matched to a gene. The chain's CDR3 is CASSWGLADSFYEQYF. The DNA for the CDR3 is TGCGCCAGCAGCTGGGGACTAGCGGACTCATTCTACGAGCAGTACTTC.